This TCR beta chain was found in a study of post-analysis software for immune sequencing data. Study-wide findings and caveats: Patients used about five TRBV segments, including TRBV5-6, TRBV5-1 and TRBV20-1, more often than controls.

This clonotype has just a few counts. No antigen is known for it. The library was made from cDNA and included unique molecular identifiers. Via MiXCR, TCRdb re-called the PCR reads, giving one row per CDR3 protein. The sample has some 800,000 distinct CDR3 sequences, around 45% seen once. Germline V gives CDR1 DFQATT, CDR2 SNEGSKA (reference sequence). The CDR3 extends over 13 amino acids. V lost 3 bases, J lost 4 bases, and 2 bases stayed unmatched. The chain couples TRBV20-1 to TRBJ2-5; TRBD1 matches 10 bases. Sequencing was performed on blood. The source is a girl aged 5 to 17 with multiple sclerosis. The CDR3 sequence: CSARTGGGETQYF. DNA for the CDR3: TGCAGTGCTAGGACAGGGGGCGGAGAGACCCAGTACTTC.